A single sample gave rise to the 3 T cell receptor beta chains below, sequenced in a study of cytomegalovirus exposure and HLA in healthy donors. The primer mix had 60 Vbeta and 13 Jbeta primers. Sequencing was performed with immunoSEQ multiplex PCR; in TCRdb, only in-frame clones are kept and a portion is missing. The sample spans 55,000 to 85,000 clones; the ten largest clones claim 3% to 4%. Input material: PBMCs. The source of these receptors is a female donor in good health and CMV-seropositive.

The DNA for the CDR3 is TGTGCCAGCAGTGAAGGGACAGGGGGTTTCTACGAGCAGTACTTC. Residues: CASSEGTGGFYEQYF. This chain uses TRBV6-1 with TRBJ2-7; 10 bases are shared with TRBD1. Germline values: CDR1 MNHNS, CDR2 SASEGT. This CDR3 region has 15 residues. J gave up 3 bases and V 1 base, and 3 bases lay outside the gene matches.

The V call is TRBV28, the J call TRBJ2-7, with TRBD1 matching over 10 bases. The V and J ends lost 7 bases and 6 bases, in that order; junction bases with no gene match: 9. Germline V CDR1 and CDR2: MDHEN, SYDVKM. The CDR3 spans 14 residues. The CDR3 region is CASIPSDRGGEQYF. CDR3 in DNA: TGTGCCAGCATCCCTTCGGACAGGGGGGGCGAGCAGTACTTC.

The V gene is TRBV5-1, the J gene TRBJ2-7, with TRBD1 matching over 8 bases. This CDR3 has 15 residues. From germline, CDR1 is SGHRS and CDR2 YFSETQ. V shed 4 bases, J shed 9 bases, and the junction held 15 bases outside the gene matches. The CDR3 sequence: CASSGRQGTSFVQYF. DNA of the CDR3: TGCGCCAGCAGCGGGAGACAGGGGACTTCTTTTGTGCAGTACTTC.